What follows are 23 T cell receptor beta chains derived from one specimen sequenced in a study of T cell changes during pregnancy in multiple sclerosis. This table comes from immunoSEQ multiplex PCR, and its TCRdb copy is limited to in-frame clones, with some not included. In the table there are tens of thousands of clones, roughly nine tenths of which are singletons. Material: CD8+ T cells from peripheral blood mononuclear cells, obtained before pregnancy. All receptors derive from a female donor with multiple sclerosis, enrolled in a pregnancy study.

The chain has TRBV5-8 and TRBJ2-7, with 7 bases that match TRBD2. V dropped 4 bases and J dropped 7; count of bases not matched to a gene: 8. CDR1 and CDR2 from the germline V gene are SGHTS and YDEGEE. CDR3 size: 13 residues. The CDR3 bases are TGTGCCAGCAGCCCACGGGACTATCGTGAGCAGTACTTC. This sequence encodes CASSPRDYREQYF. Based on the CDR3 plus reference TRBV5-8 and TRBJ2-7, the full variable domain is EAGVTQSPTHLIKTRGQQATLRCSPISGHTSVYWYQQALGLGLQFLLWYDEGEERNRGNFPPRFSGRQFPNYSSELNVNALELEDSALYLCASSPRDYREQYFGPGTRLTVT.

V and J are TRBV5-4 and TRBJ1-2, with 9 bases identical to TRBD1. The germline gives CDR1 SGHNT, CDR2 YYREEE (reference sequence). The CDR3 runs 14 residues. V was clipped by 0 bases and J by 6 bases; unmatched bases: 3. The CDR3, as DNA: TGTGCCAGCAGCTTGGATGGGGACAGGGATGGCTACACCTTC. Protein sequence: CASSLDGDRDGYTF.

The genes are TRBV11-2 and TRBJ2-3, with TRBD2 matching over 8 bases. Germline lookup yields CDR1 SGHAT and CDR2 FQNNGV. The CDR3 sequence is 15 residues long. Trimming cost V 4 bases and J 3 bases; bases outside gene matches: 6. DNA for the CDR3: TGTGCCAGCAGCTACAGCGGGAGTGGGACAGATACGCAGTATTTT. It is translated as CASSYSGSGTDTQYF.

The count of this clone is one. The chain is built from TRBV7-6 and TRBJ2-1, with D possibly TRBD2 on 6 matching bases. V gave up 2 bases and J gave up 5 bases, with 16 bases separating them. There are 16 residues in the CDR3. The germline CDR1 and CDR2 sequences are SGHVS and FNYEAQ. Written as DNA, the CDR3 is TGTGCCAGCAGCTTACGGGACCGGGGGACCCACAATGAGCAGTTCTTC. Its protein product is CASSLRDRGTHNEQFF.

The CDR3 is CASSPRQSPSYNEQFF. The CDR3 nucleotides are TGTGCCAGCAGCCCCCGACAGTCCCCCTCCTACAATGAGCAGTTCTTC. The J gene is TRBJ2-1, the V gene TRBV21-1; TRBD1, the table's D call, lacks a check against the DNA. TRBV21-1 is given as a pseudogene. This CDR3 has 16 residues.

The gene calls are TRBV5-1 and TRBJ2-3, with TRBD1 matching 7 bases. Germline CDR1 SGHRS, CDR2 YFSETQ. V was pared by 0 bases and J by 4 bases, with 5 bases of the junction left unmatched. The CDR3 consists of 15 residues. For the CDR3, the DNA is TGCGCCAGCAGCTTGGCGGCAGGGGGAGCAGATACGCAGTATTTT. Protein sequence: CASSLAAGGADTQYF.

The chain couples TRBV19 to TRBJ1-1; perhaps TRBD1 as D (6 bases). Germline V gene lookup returns CDR1 LNHDA and CDR2 SQIVND (reference sequence). The CDR3 has 15 residues. V lost 5 bases to trimming and J lost 1 base, with 14 bases between them. CDR3 nucleotide sequence: TGTGCCAGTAGTCGTAACAGGGAGGGGAACACTGAAGCTTTCTTT. Translated: CASSRNREGNTEAFF.

The chain carries TRBV7-6 and TRBJ1-2; 11 bases agree with TRBD1. Germline loops: CDR1 SGHVS, CDR2 FNYEAQ. V trimming: 4 bases; J trimming: 4 bases; junction bases outside the gene matches: 11. The CDR3 is 17 residues long. The CDR3 bases are TGTGCCAGCAGCTCTCCAGGCGAGGGGACAGGGGGCTATGGCTACACCTTC. The encoded protein is CASSSPGEGTGGYGYTF.

The chain recombines TRBV7-9 with TRBJ2-1; possibly TRBD2 for D (6 bases). Trimming cost V 8 bases and J 2 bases, with 16 bases left between them. This CDR3 comprises 15 residues. Germline CDR1 and CDR2: SEHNR and FQNEAQ (reference sequence). The CDR3: CASSVAGRTYNEQFF. For the CDR3, the DNA is TGTGCCAGCTCAGTCGCGGGGAGGACCTACAATGAGCAGTTCTTC. The variable domain in full, with the rest retrieved from reference TRBV7-9 and TRBJ2-1, is DTGVSQNPRHKITKRGQNVTFRCDPISEHNRLYWYRQTLGQGPEFLTYFQNEAQLEKSRLLSDRFSAERPKGSFSTLEIQRTEQGDSAMYLCASSVAGRTYNEQFFGPGTRLTVL.

Only one count was recorded for this clone. The chain uses TRBV6-1 and TRBJ2-7, with 12 bases lining up with TRBD1. The trim removed 4 bases at V and 0 bases at J, leaving 10 bases unmatched. CDR1 MNHNS and CDR2 SASEGT come from the germline V gene. The CDR3 totals 18 residues. CDR3 in DNA: TGTGCCAGCAGTGTCTCCGGGACAGGGGGCTTTAGCTCCTACGAGCAGTACTTC. This translates into CASSVSGTGGFSSYEQYF.

This chain links TRBV6-5 with TRBJ1-1; a possible D gene is TRBD1 (5 bases). The ends were cut back, 0 bases at V and 3 bases at J, with 8 bases in the middle. The germline V gene has CDR1 MNHEY and CDR2 SVGAGI. CDR3 length: 14 residues. The CDR3 sequence: CASSYSLGDTEAFF. For the CDR3, the DNA is TGTGCCAGCAGTTACTCCCTAGGGGACACTGAAGCTTTCTTT.

The V and J genes are TRBV7-9 and TRBJ1-2; D perhaps matches TRBD1 (5 bases). Germline values: CDR1 SEHNR, CDR2 FQNEAQ (reference sequence). V was shortened by 4 bases and J by 3 bases, with 9 bases between the two germline ends. The CDR3 runs 13 residues. Here the CDR3 DNA reads TGTGCCAGCAGCTCTTGGGGGGACTATGGCTACACCTTC. Amino acids: CASSSWGDYGYTF.

CDR3: CASSQTGGLNQPQHF. CDR3 in DNA: TGTGCCAGCAGCCAGACAGGGGGCCTCAATCAGCCCCAGCATTTT. The chain recombines TRBV7-9 with TRBJ1-5; TRBD1 aligns across 10 bases. There are 15 residues in the CDR3. CDR1 SEHNR and CDR2 FQNEAQ come from the germline V gene (reference sequence). V trimming: 5 bases; J trimming: 3 bases; junction bases outside the gene matches: 4.

The chain combines TRBV5-1 with TRBJ2-2; 11 positions match TRBD1. CDR3 length: 15 residues. The germline CDR1 and CDR2 sequences are SGHRS and YFSETQ. With 3 bases clipped from V and 6 bases from J, the junction kept 4 bases outside the gene matches. CDR3 loop: CASSSGQGGAGELFF. As DNA, the CDR3 is TGCGCCAGCAGCTCGGGACAGGGGGGAGCCGGGGAGCTGTTTTTT.

This clone came up a few times. The rearrangement uses TRBV27 and TRBJ2-3; the match to TRBD2 covers 9 bases. Unmatched junction bases numbered 7, after V lost 2 bases and J lost 1 base. This CDR3 spans 17 amino acids. Per the germline V gene, CDR1 is MNHEY and CDR2 is SMNVEV (reference sequence). CDR3 loop: CASSLTAPSGGTDTQYF. The DNA for the CDR3 is TGTGCCAGCAGTTTAACCGCCCCTAGCGGGGGCACAGATACGCAGTATTTT.

The gene calls are TRBV5-8 and TRBJ2-1, with TRBD1 matching over 7 bases. The junction had 4 bases not matched to a gene; V was cut back by 0 bases and J by 4 bases. In germline, CDR1 is SGHTS, CDR2 YDEGEE. This CDR3 has 15 residues. CDR3 sequence reads: CASSLDRGRYNEQFF. Written as DNA, the CDR3 is TGTGCCAGCAGCTTGGACAGGGGACGTTACAATGAGCAGTTCTTC.

This clone turned up a few times. The chain is built from TRBV29-1 and TRBJ1-1; 7 bases match TRBD1. CDR1 SQVTM and CDR2 ANQGSEA come from the germline V gene. The V segment lost 6 bases and the J segment 6 bases; nucleotides outside the gene matches: 7. The CDR3 extends over 12 amino acids. The CDR3 DNA reads as TGCAGCGTCCAGGGGGGACAACCTGAAGCTTTCTTT. It translates to CSVQGGQPEAFF.

The rearrangement uses TRBV5-1 and TRBJ2-7, with TRBD1 matching 10 bases. The CDR3 has 15 residues. Unmatched junction bases numbered 7, after V lost 4 bases and J lost 3 bases. Germline V lookup: CDR1 SGHRS, CDR2 YFSETQ. CDR3 amino acids: CASSGTGDYGYEQYF. CDR3 sequence (DNA): TGCGCCAGCAGCGGGACAGGGGATTATGGCTACGAGCAGTACTTC. Full variable domain (rest looked up from reference TRBV5-1 and TRBJ2-7): KAGVTQTPRYLIKTRGQQVTLSCSPISGHRSVSWYQQTPGQGLQFLFEYFSETQRNKGNFPGRFSGRQFSNSRSEMNVSTLELGDSALYLCASSGTGDYGYEQYFGPGTRLTVT.

The chain employs TRBV7-8 and TRBJ2-7; D is undetermined. The CDR3 consists of 15 residues. Germline assignment: CDR1 SGHVS and CDR2 FQNEAQ. V was clipped by 5 bases and J by 5 bases, with 19 bases between them. CDR3 nucleotide sequence: TGTGCCAGCAGCCCAACCGGTTCGTCGAGCGACGAGCAGTACTTC. The encoded protein is CASSPTGSSSDEQYF.

V and J are TRBV19 and TRBJ2-1, with 8 bases fitting TRBD2. The junction had 5 bases not matched to a gene; V was cut back by 6 bases and J by 1 base. The CDR3 loop spans 15 amino acids. CDR1 and CDR2 (germline): LNHDA, SQIVND (reference sequence). CDR3 DNA sequence: TGTGCCAGTAGGGTTGGGACTAGATCCTACAATGAGCAGTTCTTC. This translates into CASRVGTRSYNEQFF.

The genes are TRBV7-9 and TRBJ2-7, with TRBD1 as a possible D gene (5 bases). The CDR3 sequence is 16 residues long. Germline CDR1 and CDR2: SEHNR and FQNEAQ (reference sequence). The V gene lost 1 base and the J gene lost 5 bases, with 18 bases spanning the gap. The CDR3 loop reads CASSLGQGLRAHEQYF. The CDR3 DNA reads TGTGCCAGCAGCTTAGGGCAGGGCCTACGGGCCCACGAGCAGTACTTC.

The V call is TRBV6-1, the J call TRBJ2-1, with 9 nucleotides matching TRBD1. This CDR3 region has 15 residues. Germline trimming cut 0 bases from V and 7 bases from J; bases unmatched to any gene: 4. Looked up from germline, CDR1 is MNHNS and CDR2 is SASEGT. The CDR3 DNA reads TGTGCCAGCAGTGAAGCGCCGACAGGGGGTAATGAGCAGTTCTTC. Its translation: CASSEAPTGGNEQFF.

V gene TRBV19 combines with J gene TRBJ1-4, with a possible D match to TRBD1 (6 bases). CDR3 size: 16 residues. The germline V gene encodes CDR1 LNHDA and CDR2 SQIVND (reference sequence). Trimming cost V 7 bases and J 5 bases, with 20 bases left between them. CDR3 sequence reads: CASTAPGGGANEKLFF. In DNA form, the CDR3 reads TGTGCCAGTACCGCCCCGGGGGGGGGCGCGAATGAAAAACTGTTTTTT.